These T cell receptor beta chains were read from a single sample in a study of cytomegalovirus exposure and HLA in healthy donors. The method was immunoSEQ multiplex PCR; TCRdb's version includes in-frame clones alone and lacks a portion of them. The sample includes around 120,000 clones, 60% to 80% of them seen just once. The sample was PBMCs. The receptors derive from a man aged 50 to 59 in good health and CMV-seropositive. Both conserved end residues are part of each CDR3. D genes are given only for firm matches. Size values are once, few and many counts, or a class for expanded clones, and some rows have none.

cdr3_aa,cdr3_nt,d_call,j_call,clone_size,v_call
CASSRNVGGVGNQPQHF,TGCGCCAGCAGCCGGAACGTCGGGGGGGTTGGCAATCAGCCCCAGCATTTT,-,TRBJ1-5,-,TRBV4-3
CASSLELSDTQYF,TGCGCCAGCAGCTTGGAACTCTCAGATACGCAGTATTTT,-,TRBJ2-3,-,TRBV5-1
CASSLYGTSNTGELFF,TGTGCCAGCAGCCTTTACGGGACTTCAAACACCGGGGAGCTGTTTTTT,-,TRBJ2-2,few,TRBV7-6
CASSLGHNQPQHF,TGTGCCAGCAGCTTGGGACACAATCAGCCCCAGCATTTT,-,TRBJ1-5,-,TRBV5-5
CASSRQGTF,TGTGCCAGCAGCCGACAGGGTACCTTC,TRBD1,TRBJ1-2,few,TRBV7-9
CASSLEEGYTF,TGTGCCAGCAGCTTAGAAGAGGGCTACACCTTC,-,TRBJ1-2,-,TRBV7-9
CASGPKGQGGFVRIISGTEAFF,TGTGCCAGCGGCCCCAAGGGTCAGGGGGGATTTGTCAGGATAATATCGGGCACTGAAGCTTTCTTT,TRBD1,TRBJ1-1,-,TRBV9
CASSFPGGEETQYF,TGCGCCAGCAGCTTTCCAGGGGGAGAAGAGACCCAGTACTTC,TRBD1,TRBJ2-5,-,TRBV5-1
CASSGRQGISTEAFF,TGCGCCAGCAGCGGGCGACAGGGAATTAGCACTGAAGCTTTCTTT,TRBD1,TRBJ1-1,-,TRBV5-1
CAISDLLAGVKEQYF,TGTGCCATCAGTGACTTACTAGCGGGGGTTAAGGAGCAGTACTTC,TRBD2,TRBJ2-5,-,TRBV10-3
CATFLAHTDTQYF,TGTGCCACCTTCCTAGCACACACAGATACGCAGTATTTT,-,TRBJ2-3,-,TRBV18
CASSEALDKNYGYTF,TGTGCCAGCAGTGAAGCGCTGGACAAAAACTATGGCTACACCTTC,-,TRBJ1-2,-,TRBV6-1
CASSTTGLAGGRRHEQYF,TGTGCCAGCAGCACAACCGGACTAGCGGGAGGGAGGCGCCACGAGCAGTACTTC,TRBD2,TRBJ2-7,-,TRBV5-4
CASSVSGAGNTIYF,TGTGCCAGCAGCGTATCAGGGGCCGGAAACACCATATATTTT,-,TRBJ1-3,few,TRBV9